These 13 T cell receptor beta chains were sequenced from one sample in a study of siplizumab effects on memory and regulatory T cells. Using immunoSEQ multiplex PCR, the repertoire was profiled, and TCRdb retains in-frame clones only, with some absent. Seen here are over 80,000 clones, approximately 90% observed once, and the top ten hold less than 2%. The sequencing sample was made of Tregs sorted from blood. These receptor sequences come from a human donor in good health.

The chain links TRBV4-2 to TRBJ2-7; possibly TRBD2 for D (5 bases). The CDR3 totals 18 residues. V lost 0 bases and J 9 bases, leaving 27 bases between the germline ends. Germline V gives CDR1 LGHNA, CDR2 YNFKEQ. The CDR3 spells CASSQDRAAERPRAGQYF. DNA of the CDR3: TGTGCCAGCAGCCAAGATAGGGCGGCTGAGCGGCCCCGGGCGGGGCAGTACTTC.

The V call is TRBV7-2, the J call TRBJ2-6; 7 bases align to TRBD1. The CDR3 is 15 residues long. CDR1 and CDR2 from the germline V gene are SGHTA and FQGNSA. Trimming took 5 bases from V and 4 from J; bases not matched to a gene: 5. CDR3 sequence: CASSRDRAGANVLTF. In DNA form, the CDR3 reads TGTGCCAGCAGCAGAGACAGGGCCGGGGCCAACGTCCTGACTTTC.

This chain uses TRBV5-6 with TRBJ1-2; weak D call: TRBD1 (6 bases). The V end lost 0 bases, the J end lost 3 bases, and 12 bases lay between the germline ends. This CDR3 contains 15 residues. Germline lookup yields CDR1 SGHDT and CDR2 YYEEEE. The CDR3: CASSLGFRGDYGYTF. The CDR3 nucleotides are TGTGCCAGCAGCTTGGGGTTCAGGGGAGACTATGGCTACACCTTC.

J is TRBJ1-1 and V is TRBV5-1; possibly TRBD1 for D (5 bases). The CDR3 extends over 14 amino acids. Germline V lookup: CDR1 SGHRS, CDR2 YFSETQ. V lost 0 bases and J 1 base, leaving 7 bases between the germline ends. The CDR3 coding sequence is TGCGCCAGCAGCTTGGACCAGGGGAACACTGAAGCTTTCTTT. Its protein is CASSLDQGNTEAFF.

This clone turned up a few times. The chain carries TRBV10-3 and TRBJ2-5; D is possibly TRBD1 or TRBD2 (6 bases each). V lost 6 bases, J lost 5 bases, and 13 bases lay in between. CDR1 ENHRY and CDR2 SYGVKD come from the germline V gene. The CDR3 length is 13 residues. The DNA of the CDR3 is TGTGCCATCAGGGAGGGGGGCCCGGAGACCCAGTACTTC. It translates to CAIREGGPETQYF.

V and J are TRBV19 and TRBJ2-3; possibly TRBD2 for D (6 bases). Germline-derived CDR1 and CDR2 are LNHDA and SQIVND (reference sequence). This CDR3 spans 15 amino acids. The germline V and J ends were trimmed by 2 bases and 0 bases, with 9 bases remaining between them. The CDR3 reads CASSITGESTDTQYF. CDR3 DNA: TGTGCCAGTAGTATAACGGGAGAGAGCACAGATACGCAGTATTTT. Complete variable domain (other parts from reference TRBV19 and TRBJ2-3): DGGITQSPKYLFRKEGQNVTLSCEQNLNHDAMYWYRQDPGQGLRLIYYSQIVNDFQKGDIAEGYSVSREKKESFPLTVTSAQKNPTAFYLCASSITGESTDTQYFGPGTRLTVL.

CDR3 in amino acids: CASSRGGETQYF. CDR3 sequence (DNA): TGTGCCAGCAGCCGTGGGGGGGAGACCCAGTACTTC. The rearrangement joins TRBV9 to TRBJ2-5; D is possibly TRBD2 (6 bases). CDR1 and CDR2 from the germline V gene are SGDLS and YYNGEE. The CDR3 length is 12 residues. The germline V and J ends were trimmed by 4 bases and 5 bases, with 9 bases remaining between them.

The J gene is TRBJ1-5, the V gene TRBV5-1, with TRBD1 matching 10 bases. This CDR3 comprises 15 residues. The V and J ends lost 0 bases and 7 bases, in that order; junction bases with no gene match: 4. Germline values: CDR1 SGHRS, CDR2 YFSETQ. In nucleotides, the CDR3 is TGCGCCAGCAGCTTGGCTGGGACAGGGGACCAGCCCCAGCATTTT. Protein sequence: CASSLAGTGDQPQHF.

The chain employs TRBV30 and TRBJ2-1; perhaps TRBD2 as D (5 bases). V shed 1 base and J shed 3 bases, with 7 bases lying between them. CDR1 GTSNPN and CDR2 SVGIG come from the germline V gene (reference sequence). This CDR3 has 13 amino acids. The CDR3: CAWSGGGYNEQFF. DNA for the CDR3: TGTGCCTGGAGTGGCGGAGGCTACAATGAGCAGTTCTTC.

This clone has only a few counts. The chain joins TRBV19 to TRBJ1-5, with D perhaps matching TRBD1 (5 bases). The V end was cut by 4 bases, the J end by 5 bases, with 12 bases between. CDR1 and CDR2 from the germline V gene are LNHDA and SQIVND (reference sequence). The CDR3 is made up of 14 amino acids. CDR3 coding DNA: TGTGCCAGTAGTAAACTCCAGGGCGATCAGCCCCAGCATTTT. Its translation is CASSKLQGDQPQHF.

This sequence joins TRBV2 and TRBJ2-3, with a weak D call TRBD2 (6 bases). In germline, CDR1 is SNHLY, CDR2 FYNNEI. V lost 8 bases, J lost 5 bases, and 11 bases lay in between. The CDR3 loop spans 12 amino acids. This CDR3 is CASYTGVDTQYF. The CDR3 region has the DNA TGTGCCAGCTACACGGGGGTAGATACGCAGTATTTT.

This clone appeared once. V usage is TRBV9 and J usage is TRBJ2-5; 7 nucleotides line up with TRBD2. Germline-derived CDR1 and CDR2 are SGDLS and YYNGEE. J lost 4 bases, V lost 0 bases, and 9 bases had no gene match. The CDR3 runs to 16 residues. CDR3 amino acids: CASSVVPAGPAETQYF. As DNA, the CDR3 is TGTGCCAGCAGCGTAGTGCCAGCGGGGCCTGCAGAGACCCAGTACTTC.

J is TRBJ2-5 and V is TRBV28; D may be TRBD1 (6 bases). The CDR3 has 12 residues. Looked up from germline, CDR1 is MDHEN and CDR2 is SYDVKM. The ends were cut back, 4 bases at V and 5 bases at J, with 8 bases in the middle. The CDR3 loop is CASSWGLETQYF. CDR3 bases: TGTGCCAGCAGTTGGGGGCTCGAGACCCAGTACTTC.